This T cell receptor (beta chain) is drawn from a study of OX40 agonist ivuxolimab in advanced cancers. As to this clone: Its antigen is not known.

CDR3 length: 15 amino acids. Deletions cut 0 bases from V and 2 bases from J, with 10 bases between. CDR1 is SGHNT, CDR2 YYREEE, per germline (reference sequence). Study outcomes and limitations: Individuals who were partial responders at 0.1-3.0 mg/kg had clonal expansion that ranked among the lowest.

TCRdb's table, derived via immunoSEQ multiplex PCR, lists solely in-frame clones and lacks some. The sample records 55,000 to 65,000 clones, more than 85% being singletons. This TCR came from an adult with an advanced solid tumor such as melanoma, head and neck, liver or kidney cancer. The sequencing here drew on CD4+ or CD8+ T cells sorted from blood, taken in a trial of the OX40 agonist ivuxolimab. The V and J genes are TRBV5-4 and TRBJ2-3; D unresolved. The CDR3 protein is CASSLVGNPTDTQYF. The DNA of the CDR3 is TGTGCCAGCAGCTTGGTAGGGAATCCCACAGATACGCAGTATTTT.